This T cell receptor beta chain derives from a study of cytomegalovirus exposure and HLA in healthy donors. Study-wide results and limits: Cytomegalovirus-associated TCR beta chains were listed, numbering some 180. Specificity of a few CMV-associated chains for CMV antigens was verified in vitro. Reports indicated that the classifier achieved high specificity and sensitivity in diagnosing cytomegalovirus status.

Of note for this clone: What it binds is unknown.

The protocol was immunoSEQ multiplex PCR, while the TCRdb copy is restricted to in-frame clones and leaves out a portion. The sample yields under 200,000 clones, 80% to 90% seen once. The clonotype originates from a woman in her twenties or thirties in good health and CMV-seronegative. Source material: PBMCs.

This chain's CDR3 is CASSSLSVLNQPQHF. The CDR3 DNA reads as TGTGCCAGCAGTTCCCTATCTGTCCTCAATCAGCCCCAGCATTTT. V and J are TRBV27 and TRBJ1-5; no definite D call. V was shortened by 4 bases and J by 3 bases, with 13 bases between the two germline ends. CDR1 MNHEY and CDR2 SMNVEV come from the germline V gene (reference sequence). The CDR3 totals 15 residues.